These T cell receptor beta chains were read from a single sample in a study of blood T cell repertoires in COVID-19. TCRdb's table, derived via immunoSEQ multiplex PCR, lists solely in-frame clones and lacks some. Among 250,000 or so clones listed, 70% to 90% were seen once. Sequenced input: peripheral blood. The receptor set was obtained from a woman aged 40 to 55 who had recovered from COVID-19. The CDR3 runs from the conserved cysteine through the conserved F or W. Each record gives: CDR3 DNA, CDR3 protein, D gene, J gene, CDR3 length, clone size, V gene. A D gene is named only where the DNA matches it firmly. Clone size, where shown, is once, few, many, or a class for clones that have expanded.

cdr3_nt: TGTGCCTGGAGCCGGGAGACTGAAGCTTTCTTT
cdr3_aa: CAWSRETEAFF
d_call: .
j_call: TRBJ1-1
cdr3_length: 11
clone_size: .
v_call: TRBV30

cdr3_nt: TGTGCCTGGAGTACCGAGCCCTCAGGGCAGTTCTTC
cdr3_aa: CAWSTEPSGQFF
d_call: .
j_call: TRBJ2-1
cdr3_length: 12
clone_size: .
v_call: TRBV30

cdr3_nt: TGTGCCAGCAGCTTTGGCGACCGGGACATTCAGTACTTC
cdr3_aa: CASSFGDRDIQYF
d_call: .
j_call: TRBJ2-4
cdr3_length: 13
clone_size: .
v_call: TRBV5-6

cdr3_nt: TGTGCCAGCAGTTTAGGCGAGGCTGAAAAACTGTTTTTT
cdr3_aa: CASSLGEAEKLFF
d_call: .
j_call: TRBJ1-4
cdr3_length: 13
clone_size: .
v_call: TRBV12-3/TRBV12-4

cdr3_nt: TGCAGTGCTGGGGGGGCGGGAGGCTACACCTTC
cdr3_aa: CSAGGAGGYTF
d_call: .
j_call: TRBJ1-2
cdr3_length: 11
clone_size: .
v_call: TRBV20-1

cdr3_nt: TGCGCCAGCAGCCAAGGTCGGGCCAGGGGCTCTGGAAACACCATATATTTT
cdr3_aa: CASSQGRARGSGNTIYF
d_call: .
j_call: TRBJ1-3
cdr3_length: 17
clone_size: .
v_call: TRBV4-1

cdr3_nt: TGTGCCACCCTTAACTTGGAGGGAAGGGGCTACACCTTC
cdr3_aa: CATLNLEGRGYTF
d_call: .
j_call: TRBJ1-2
cdr3_length: 13
clone_size: .
v_call: TRBV24-1

cdr3_nt: TGTGCCAGCTCCGTGGCGTGGGGCGGCACAGATACGCAGTATTTT
cdr3_aa: CASSVAWGGTDTQYF
d_call: .
j_call: TRBJ2-3
cdr3_length: 15
clone_size: .
v_call: TRBV18

cdr3_nt: TGTGCCAGCAGCTTGGTTCTCACGGGGAACCGAAACACCATATATTTT
cdr3_aa: CASSLVLTGNRNTIYF
d_call: .
j_call: TRBJ1-3
cdr3_length: 16
clone_size: .
v_call: TRBV5-5

cdr3_nt: TGTGCCAGCAGCCCCTGGCGGGAGGGTGAGCAGTTCTTC
cdr3_aa: CASSPWREGEQFF
d_call: TRBD2
j_call: TRBJ2-1
cdr3_length: 13
clone_size: .
v_call: TRBV14

cdr3_nt: TGTGCCAGCAGCGTATACCCAGGGCTAGCGCCTGGCGCCTCCTACAATGAGCAGTTCTTC
cdr3_aa: CASSVYPGLAPGASYNEQFF
d_call: .
j_call: TRBJ2-1
cdr3_length: 20
clone_size: .
v_call: TRBV9

cdr3_nt: TGCAGCGTTGCCCCCTCAGGGATGGCTAATGAAAAACTGTTTTTT
cdr3_aa: CSVAPSGMANEKLFF
d_call: .
j_call: TRBJ1-4
cdr3_length: 15
clone_size: .
v_call: TRBV29-1

cdr3_nt: TGTGCCAGCAGCGCGGCTGGTAGCGGCACAGATACGCAGTATTTT
cdr3_aa: CASSAAGSGTDTQYF
d_call: .
j_call: TRBJ2-3
cdr3_length: 15
clone_size: .
v_call: TRBV9

cdr3_nt: TGCGCCAGCCGGCGACTAGATGGCGCAGATACGCAGTATTTT
cdr3_aa: CASRRLDGADTQYF
d_call: .
j_call: TRBJ2-3
cdr3_length: 14
clone_size: .
v_call: TRBV10-2

cdr3_nt: TGTGCCAGCAGCCAAGATGGGGGACAGCCGTTCTATGGCTACACCTTC
cdr3_aa: CASSQDGGQPFYGYTF
d_call: TRBD1
j_call: TRBJ1-2
cdr3_length: 16
clone_size: .
v_call: TRBV3-1/TRBV3-2

cdr3_nt: TGTGCCAGCAGCCCCCGGGTAGCGGTAGCAACTAGCACAGATACGCAGTATTTT
cdr3_aa: CASSPRVAVATSTDTQYF
d_call: .
j_call: TRBJ2-3
cdr3_length: 18
clone_size: .
v_call: TRBV13

cdr3_nt: TGTGCCAGCAGCCAAAGAAGGGACAGGGGGAACACTGAAGCTTTCTTT
cdr3_aa: CASSQRRDRGNTEAFF
d_call: TRBD1
j_call: TRBJ1-1
cdr3_length: 16
clone_size: once
v_call: TRBV14

cdr3_nt: TGTGCCAGCAGCCGGGGACAAGGGGTAAGCAATGAGCAGTTCTTC
cdr3_aa: CASSRGQGVSNEQFF
d_call: .
j_call: TRBJ2-1
cdr3_length: 15
clone_size: .
v_call: TRBV7-2

cdr3_nt: TGTGCCAGCTCACCCACTCCCGGGACAGGGAATGGCTACACCTTC
cdr3_aa: CASSPTPGTGNGYTF
d_call: TRBD1
j_call: TRBJ1-2
cdr3_length: 15
clone_size: .
v_call: TRBV18

cdr3_nt: TGTGCCAGCAGCTTAGATCCGGAGACAGGCGGTAATGAAAAACTGTTTTTT
cdr3_aa: CASSLDPETGGNEKLFF
d_call: .
j_call: TRBJ1-4
cdr3_length: 17
clone_size: .
v_call: TRBV11-3

cdr3_nt: TGTGCCAGCAGCCCCCGGTCGGGGGGGAAGGTAGATACGCAGTATTTT
cdr3_aa: CASSPRSGGKVDTQYF
d_call: TRBD2
j_call: TRBJ2-3
cdr3_length: 16
clone_size: .
v_call: TRBV7-3

cdr3_nt: TGTGCCACCAGCAGGAGCGGGAGAGGCTACAATGAGCAGTTCTTC
cdr3_aa: CATSRSGRGYNEQFF
d_call: TRBD2
j_call: TRBJ2-1
cdr3_length: 15
clone_size: .
v_call: TRBV15

cdr3_nt: TGTGCCAGCAGCCCCCGGGGGATCAATGAAAAACTGTTTTTT
cdr3_aa: CASSPRGINEKLFF
d_call: .
j_call: TRBJ1-4
cdr3_length: 14
clone_size: .
v_call: TRBV5-6

cdr3_nt: TGTGCCAGTAGTATGGGGCACTCCGGCACAGATACGCAGTATTTT
cdr3_aa: CASSMGHSGTDTQYF
d_call: .
j_call: TRBJ2-3
cdr3_length: 15
clone_size: .
v_call: TRBV19

cdr3_nt: TGTGCCAGCAGCGTAGGGCCCCTCCGGGGGGCAGGTGAGACCCAGTACTTC
cdr3_aa: CASSVGPLRGAGETQYF
d_call: .
j_call: TRBJ2-5
cdr3_length: 17
clone_size: .
v_call: TRBV9

cdr3_nt: TGTGCCAGCACCCCTTGGGGGGAGCCCAGGGATACGCAGTATTTT
cdr3_aa: CASTPWGEPRDTQYF
d_call: .
j_call: TRBJ2-3
cdr3_length: 15
clone_size: few
v_call: TRBV6-6

cdr3_nt: TGTGCCAGCAGGGGGCAGGGTGGGGTGAACACTGAAGCTTTCTTT
cdr3_aa: CASRGQGGVNTEAFF
d_call: .
j_call: TRBJ1-1
cdr3_length: 15
clone_size: .
v_call: TRBV28

cdr3_nt: TGCGCCAGCAGCTCCTCGGTCCTCATGAACACTGAAGCTTTCTTT
cdr3_aa: CASSSSVLMNTEAFF
d_call: .
j_call: TRBJ1-1
cdr3_length: 15
clone_size: .
v_call: TRBV5-1

cdr3_nt: TGCGCCAGCAGCTTGGGTCCTGACAGGGGGGACCTGAACACTGAAGCTTTCTTT
cdr3_aa: CASSLGPDRGDLNTEAFF
d_call: TRBD1
j_call: TRBJ1-1
cdr3_length: 18
clone_size: .
v_call: TRBV5-1

cdr3_nt: TGTGCCAGCCACAGGGGGGGCTCTGGGGCCAACGTCCTGACTTTC
cdr3_aa: CASHRGGSGANVLTF
d_call: .
j_call: TRBJ2-6
cdr3_length: 15
clone_size: .
v_call: TRBV2

cdr3_nt: TGTGCCAGTAGTGGGGAGCAAACTAACTATGGCTACACCTTC
cdr3_aa: CASSGEQTNYGYTF
d_call: .
j_call: TRBJ1-2
cdr3_length: 14
clone_size: .
v_call: TRBV19

cdr3_nt: TGCGCCAGCAAAGGGGGTATGAACACTGAAGCTTTCTTT
cdr3_aa: CASKGGMNTEAFF
d_call: .
j_call: TRBJ1-1
cdr3_length: 13
clone_size: .
v_call: TRBV5-1

cdr3_nt: TGTGCCAGTAGACCCCCGACAGGGGCGGGCACTGAAGCTTTCTTT
cdr3_aa: CASRPPTGAGTEAFF
d_call: TRBD1
j_call: TRBJ1-1
cdr3_length: 15
clone_size: .
v_call: TRBV19

cdr3_nt: TGTGCCAGCAGTCGCGCCACAGGGGGGGAGTACTTC
cdr3_aa: CASSRATGGEYF
d_call: .
j_call: TRBJ2-7
cdr3_length: 12
clone_size: .
v_call: TRBV6-2/TRBV6-3

cdr3_nt: TGCAGCCCCCCTGGGACAGGGAACACTGAAGCTTTCTTT
cdr3_aa: CSPPGTGNTEAFF
d_call: TRBD1
j_call: TRBJ1-1
cdr3_length: 13
clone_size: .
v_call: TRBV29-1

cdr3_nt: TGCGCCAGCAGCACTTCCACCGGGACAGAGAACACTGAAGCTTTCTTT
cdr3_aa: CASSTSTGTENTEAFF
d_call: TRBD1
j_call: TRBJ1-1
cdr3_length: 16
clone_size: .
v_call: TRBV5-1

cdr3_nt: TGTGCCAGTAGTTTACTAGCGGGAGGCTTGGGCACCGGGGAGCTGTTTTTT
cdr3_aa: CASSLLAGGLGTGELFF
d_call: TRBD2
j_call: TRBJ2-2
cdr3_length: 17
clone_size: .
v_call: TRBV19

cdr3_nt: TGTGCCAGCAGTGAAGGGCGTCTCCTAGCGGGGGACTACAATGAGCAGTTCTTC
cdr3_aa: CASSEGRLLAGDYNEQFF
d_call: TRBD2
j_call: TRBJ2-1
cdr3_length: 18
clone_size: .
v_call: TRBV2

cdr3_nt: TGTGCCAGCAGTTTATCGTGGTCAGCGGGGTGGGAGCAGTACTTC
cdr3_aa: CASSLSWSAGWEQYF
d_call: TRBD2
j_call: TRBJ2-7
cdr3_length: 15
clone_size: .
v_call: TRBV27

cdr3_nt: TGCAGCGCCGGGGGGGGTAGCGAGCAGTACTTC
cdr3_aa: CSAGGGSEQYF
d_call: TRBD2
j_call: TRBJ2-7
cdr3_length: 11
clone_size: .
v_call: TRBV29-1

cdr3_nt: TGTGCCTGGACGGCAGGGTCTGGCTACACCTTC
cdr3_aa: CAWTAGSGYTF
d_call: .
j_call: TRBJ1-2
cdr3_length: 11
clone_size: .
v_call: TRBV30

cdr3_nt: TGTGCCAGCAGTGAATCCCACCGGGATAATTCACCCCTCCACTTT
cdr3_aa: CASSESHRDNSPLHF
d_call: .
j_call: TRBJ1-6
cdr3_length: 15
clone_size: once
v_call: TRBV25-1

cdr3_nt: TGTGCCAGCAGCCGCGGGAGGCAAGAGACCCAGTACTTC
cdr3_aa: CASSRGRQETQYF
d_call: TRBD2
j_call: TRBJ2-5
cdr3_length: 13
clone_size: .
v_call: TRBV3-1/TRBV3-2

cdr3_nt: TGCGCCAGCAGCCGACAGGGGGCTGATGGCTACACCTTC
cdr3_aa: CASSRQGADGYTF
d_call: TRBD1
j_call: TRBJ1-2
cdr3_length: 13
clone_size: .
v_call: TRBV5-1

cdr3_nt: TGTGCCTGGGCGATACAGGGGGGCGAAAAACTGTTTTTT
cdr3_aa: CAWAIQGGEKLFF
d_call: TRBD1
j_call: TRBJ1-4
cdr3_length: 13
clone_size: .
v_call: TRBV30

cdr3_nt: TGTGCCTGGAGGTGGGGAGGGGAGACCCAGTACTTC
cdr3_aa: CAWRWGGETQYF
d_call: TRBD2
j_call: TRBJ2-5
cdr3_length: 12
clone_size: .
v_call: TRBV30

cdr3_nt: TGTGCCTGGGCCCGGGACAAGGCCGAGCAGTACTTC
cdr3_aa: CAWARDKAEQYF
d_call: .
j_call: TRBJ2-7
cdr3_length: 12
clone_size: .
v_call: TRBV30

cdr3_nt: TGCGCCAGCAGCCAAGATTTGGGAGGCTCCATAGAGACCCAGTACTTC
cdr3_aa: CASSQDLGGSIETQYF
d_call: .
j_call: TRBJ2-5
cdr3_length: 16
clone_size: .
v_call: TRBV4-3

cdr3_nt: TGTGCCAGCAGCCCAGGAGGGGGCGCCGGTGAAAAACTGTTTTTT
cdr3_aa: CASSPGGGAGEKLFF
d_call: TRBD1
j_call: TRBJ1-4
cdr3_length: 15
clone_size: .
v_call: TRBV7-3

cdr3_nt: TGCGCCAGCAGCCTCACCGGGACAGACTACAATGAGCAGTTCTTC
cdr3_aa: CASSLTGTDYNEQFF
d_call: TRBD1
j_call: TRBJ2-1
cdr3_length: 15
clone_size: .
v_call: TRBV5-1

cdr3_nt: TGTGCCAGCAGCGTACCTCGGGAGGGCCGGTCTAGCACAGATACGCAGTATTTT
cdr3_aa: CASSVPREGRSSTDTQYF
d_call: TRBD2
j_call: TRBJ2-3
cdr3_length: 18
clone_size: .
v_call: TRBV9

cdr3_nt: TGTGCCAGCAGTGAGGGACTAGCGGAGACCCAGTACTTC
cdr3_aa: CASSEGLAETQYF
d_call: TRBD2
j_call: TRBJ2-5
cdr3_length: 13
clone_size: few
v_call: TRBV2

cdr3_nt: TGTGCCAGCAGCTTAGGGAGGACAGGGAGGGAGAACACTGAAGCTTTCTTT
cdr3_aa: CASSLGRTGRENTEAFF
d_call: TRBD1
j_call: TRBJ1-1
cdr3_length: 17
clone_size: .
v_call: TRBV11-2

cdr3_nt: TGCGCCAGCAGACAAAGGAGGGGACAGGGACCCCTCTATAGCAATCAGCCCCAGCATTTT
cdr3_aa: CASRQRRGQGPLYSNQPQHF
d_call: TRBD1
j_call: TRBJ1-5
cdr3_length: 20
clone_size: .
v_call: TRBV23-1

cdr3_nt: TGTGCCAGCTCACCGTACACCATGAACACTGAAGCTTTCTTT
cdr3_aa: CASSPYTMNTEAFF
d_call: .
j_call: TRBJ1-1
cdr3_length: 14
clone_size: .
v_call: TRBV18